The source of this T cell receptor (beta chain) is a study of regulatory and conventional T cells in RAG deficiency. Genomic DNA came from blood conventional CD4+ T cells gated CD25-low CD127-high. Measured with immunoSEQ multiplex PCR; TCRdb has only the in-frame clones, and not every one. Of 45,000 to 50,000 clones listed, 70% to 90% are singletons. V was shortened by 5 bases and J by 1 base, with 12 bases between the two germline ends. In germline, CDR1 is SGHTA, CDR2 FQGTGA. This CDR3 region has 15 residues. Another study also made use of these data, one on regulatory T cells. That paper states: Amplification used 52 TRBV primers and 13 TRBJ primers. In patients, unique TRB V-J pairs were restricted and V/J usage skewed, especially in Tregs.

Sequenced input: CD4+ effector T cells sorted from blood. V is TRBV7-3 and J is TRBJ2-1; D is possibly TRBD2 (5 bases). This clonotype originated in a human donor in good health. The CDR3 loop is CASSPWTGSYNEQFF. Written as DNA, the CDR3 is TGTGCCAGCAGCCCATGGACGGGGTCCTACAATGAGCAGTTCTTC.